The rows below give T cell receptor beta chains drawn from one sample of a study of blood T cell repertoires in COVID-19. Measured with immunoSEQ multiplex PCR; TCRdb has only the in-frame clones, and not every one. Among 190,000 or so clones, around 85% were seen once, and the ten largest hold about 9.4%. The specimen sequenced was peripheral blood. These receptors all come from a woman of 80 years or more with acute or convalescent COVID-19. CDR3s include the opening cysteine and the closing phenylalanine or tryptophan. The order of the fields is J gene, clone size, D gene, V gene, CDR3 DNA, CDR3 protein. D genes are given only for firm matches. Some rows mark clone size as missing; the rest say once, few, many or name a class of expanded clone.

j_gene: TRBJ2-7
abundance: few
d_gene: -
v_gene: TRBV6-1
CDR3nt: TGTGCCAGCAGTGATTCAGGGAAGACCCTCTACGAGCAGTACTTC
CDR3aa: CASSDSGKTLYEQYF

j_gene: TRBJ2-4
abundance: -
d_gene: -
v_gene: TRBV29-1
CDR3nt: TGCAGCGGGATGGAGGGCCTGGGAAACATTCAGTACTTC
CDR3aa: CSGMEGLGNIQYF

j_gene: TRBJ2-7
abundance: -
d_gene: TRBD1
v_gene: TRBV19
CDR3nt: TGTGCCAGTAGTCCCGGGACAGGGGGTGTCTTCCTACGCTACGAGCAGTACTTC
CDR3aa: CASSPGTGGVFLRYEQYF

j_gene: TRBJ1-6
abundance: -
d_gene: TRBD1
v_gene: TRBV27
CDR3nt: TGTGCCAGCAGTTTATCCGGGGGACAGGGTGCGTCCTATAATTCACCCCTCCACTTT
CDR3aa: CASSLSGGQGASYNSPLHF

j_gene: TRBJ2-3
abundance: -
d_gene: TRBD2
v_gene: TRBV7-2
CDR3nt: TGTGCCAGCAGACCCAAGGGGAGGGAGGAGGCAGATACGCAGTATTTT
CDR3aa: CASRPKGREEADTQYF

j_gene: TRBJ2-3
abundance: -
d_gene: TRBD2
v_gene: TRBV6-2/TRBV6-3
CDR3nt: TGTGCCAGCAGTACCGGGACTAGCGGGGTGGCGACAGATACGCAGTATTTT
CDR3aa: CASSTGTSGVATDTQYF

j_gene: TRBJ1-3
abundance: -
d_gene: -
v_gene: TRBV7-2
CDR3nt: TGTGCCAGCAGCCCGGCAGGAGGTGGAAACACCATATATTTT
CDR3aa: CASSPAGGGNTIYF

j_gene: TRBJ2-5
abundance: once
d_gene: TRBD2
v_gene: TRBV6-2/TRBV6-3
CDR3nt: TGTGCCAGCAGTTACCGGAAACTTGGGACTAGCGGACGAGGGGAGACCCAGTACTTC
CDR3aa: CASSYRKLGTSGRGETQYF

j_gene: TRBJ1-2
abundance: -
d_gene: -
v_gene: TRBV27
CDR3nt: TGTGCCAGCAGTTCCTGGGACAATGGGTCGGATGGCTACACCTTC
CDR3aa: CASSSWDNGSDGYTF

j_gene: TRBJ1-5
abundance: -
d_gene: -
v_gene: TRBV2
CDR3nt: TGTGCCAGCAGTGAAGCGAGGGTGCAGCCCCAGCATTTT
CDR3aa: CASSEARVQPQHF

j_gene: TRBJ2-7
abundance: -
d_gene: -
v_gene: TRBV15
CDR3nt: TGTGCCACCAGCAGAGATATACAGGGCTATGACGAGCAGTACTTC
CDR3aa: CATSRDIQGYDEQYF

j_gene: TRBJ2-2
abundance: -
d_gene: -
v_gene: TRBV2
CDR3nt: TGTGCCAGCAGTGACCCAGGGGTGCTAGGACCCGGGGAGCTGTTTTTT
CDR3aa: CASSDPGVLGPGELFF

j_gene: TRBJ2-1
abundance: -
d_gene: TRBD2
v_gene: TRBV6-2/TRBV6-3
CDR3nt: TGTGCCAGCAGTTACGTCGCGGGGGGGCCGTACAATGAGCAGTTCTTC
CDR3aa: CASSYVAGGPYNEQFF

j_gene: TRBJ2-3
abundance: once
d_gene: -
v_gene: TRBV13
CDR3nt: TGTGCCAGCAGCTTCGGCCCAACCCCAACAGGATTCACAGATACGCAGTATTTT
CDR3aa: CASSFGPTPTGFTDTQYF

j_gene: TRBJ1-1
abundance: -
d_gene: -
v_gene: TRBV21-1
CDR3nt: TGTGCCAGCAACACACCCCATTTTCACACTGAAGCTTTCTTT
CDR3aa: CASNTPHFHTEAFF

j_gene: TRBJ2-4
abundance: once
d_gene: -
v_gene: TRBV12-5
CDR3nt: TGTGCTAGTGGTTTGGCAGGGATTTCAAACATTCAGTACTTC
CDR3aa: CASGLAGISNIQYF

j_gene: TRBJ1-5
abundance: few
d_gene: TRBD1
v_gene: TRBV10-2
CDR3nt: TGCGCCAGCAGGGCTACAGGGGATAGCAATCAGCCCCAGCATTTT
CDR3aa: CASRATGDSNQPQHF

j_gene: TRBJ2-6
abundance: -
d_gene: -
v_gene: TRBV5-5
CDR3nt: TGTGCCAGCAGCTTGGAAGGGGGAAGCTCTGGGGCCAACGTCCTGACTTTC
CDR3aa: CASSLEGGSSGANVLTF

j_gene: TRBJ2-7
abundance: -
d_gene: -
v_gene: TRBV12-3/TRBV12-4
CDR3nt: TGTGCCAGCAGTTCCCTCCAACTAGGGCAGTACTTC
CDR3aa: CASSSLQLGQYF

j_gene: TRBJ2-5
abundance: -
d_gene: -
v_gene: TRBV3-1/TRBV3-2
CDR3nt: TGTGCCAGCAGCCGATCAGGGTTCCAAGAGACCCAGTACTTC
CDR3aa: CASSRSGFQETQYF

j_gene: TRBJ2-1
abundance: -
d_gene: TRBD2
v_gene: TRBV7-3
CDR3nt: TGTGCCAGCAGCTTATATCCACGGGAGGGCTATGAGCAGTTCTTC
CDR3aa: CASSLYPREGYEQFF

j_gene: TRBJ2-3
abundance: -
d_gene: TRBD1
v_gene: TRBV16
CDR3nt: TGTGCCAGCAGCCGCGACAGGGGGTCGACAGATACGCAGTATTTT
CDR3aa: CASSRDRGSTDTQYF

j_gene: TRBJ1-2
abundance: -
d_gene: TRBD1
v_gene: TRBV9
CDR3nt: TGTGCCAGCAGCGGACAGGGCAACTATGGCTACACCTTC
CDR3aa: CASSGQGNYGYTF

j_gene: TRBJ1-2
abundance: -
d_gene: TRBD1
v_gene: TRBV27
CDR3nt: TGTGCCAGCAGACCACCCCTCTATAGACAGGGTGGGTATGGCTACACCTTC
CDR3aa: CASRPPLYRQGGYGYTF

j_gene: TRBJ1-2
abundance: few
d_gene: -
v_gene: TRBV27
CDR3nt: TGTGCCAGCAGTTTAGAGGGGAGGGGAAGCTACACCTTC
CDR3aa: CASSLEGRGSYTF

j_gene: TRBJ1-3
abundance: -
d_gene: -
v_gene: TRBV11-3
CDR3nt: TGTGCCAGCAGCTTCAGGTCCGGAAACACCATATATTTT
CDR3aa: CASSFRSGNTIYF

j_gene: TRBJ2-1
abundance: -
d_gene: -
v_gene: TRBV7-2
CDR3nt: TGTGCCAGCAGCTTTGCGGTCCTTGCTAGCTCCTACAATGAGCAGTTCTTC
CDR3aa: CASSFAVLASSYNEQFF

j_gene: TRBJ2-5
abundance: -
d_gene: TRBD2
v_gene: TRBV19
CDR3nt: TGTGCCAGTAGTAATAGCGGGAGGCAAGAGACCCAGTACTTC
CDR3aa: CASSNSGRQETQYF

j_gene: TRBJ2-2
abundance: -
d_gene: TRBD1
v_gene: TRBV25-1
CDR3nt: TGTGCCAGCAGTGATGCACAGGGGGCAGGTACCGGGGAGCTGTTTTTT
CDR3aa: CASSDAQGAGTGELFF

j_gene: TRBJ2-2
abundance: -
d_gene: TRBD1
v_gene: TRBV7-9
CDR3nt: TGTGCCAGCAGCCAACAGGGGCCTTCGGGCACCGGGGAGCTGTTTTTT
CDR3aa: CASSQQGPSGTGELFF

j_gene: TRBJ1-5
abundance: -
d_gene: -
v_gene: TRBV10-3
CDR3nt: TGTGCCATCAGTGAGTCGGGGGGTGGCAATCAGCCCCAGCATTTT
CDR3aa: CAISESGGGNQPQHF

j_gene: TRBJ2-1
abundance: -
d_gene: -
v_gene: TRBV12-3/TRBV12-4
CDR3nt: TGTGCCAGCAGTTTCAGGCCCTACAATGAGCAGTTCTTC
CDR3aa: CASSFRPYNEQFF

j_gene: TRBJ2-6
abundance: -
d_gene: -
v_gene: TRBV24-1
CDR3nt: TGTGCCACCAGTGACTCTAGGTCTGGGGCCAACGTCCTGACTTTC
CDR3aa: CATSDSRSGANVLTF

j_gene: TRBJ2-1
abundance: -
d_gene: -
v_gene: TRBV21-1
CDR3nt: TGTGCCAGCCAGACGGGAAACAATGAGCAGTTCTTC
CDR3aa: CASQTGNNEQFF

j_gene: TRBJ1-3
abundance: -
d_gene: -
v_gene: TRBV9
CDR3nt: TGTGCCAGCGGACGTCTTACAGGAGACTCTGGAAACACCATATATTTT
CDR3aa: CASGRLTGDSGNTIYF

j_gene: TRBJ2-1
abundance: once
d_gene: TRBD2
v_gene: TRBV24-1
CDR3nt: TGTGCCACCAGTGACCCCTCTAGCGGGGTGGGCAATGAGCAGTTCTTC
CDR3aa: CATSDPSSGVGNEQFF

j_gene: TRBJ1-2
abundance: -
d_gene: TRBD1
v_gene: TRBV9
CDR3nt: TGTGCCAGCAGCGTAGCAGGGGGTGGCTACACCTTC
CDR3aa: CASSVAGGGYTF

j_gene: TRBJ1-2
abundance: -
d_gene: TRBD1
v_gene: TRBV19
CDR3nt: TGTGCCAGTAACCTGGACAGGGGGCTCGACTATGGCTACACCTTC
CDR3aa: CASNLDRGLDYGYTF

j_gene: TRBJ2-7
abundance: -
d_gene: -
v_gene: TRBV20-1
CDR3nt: TGCAGTGCTAGTTTGGCGGGCCGAAGCACCTACGAGCAGTACTTC
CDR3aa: CSASLAGRSTYEQYF

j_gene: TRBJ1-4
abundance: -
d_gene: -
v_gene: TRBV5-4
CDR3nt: TGTGCCAGCAGCACGGGACTGGACAATGAAAAACTGTTTTTT
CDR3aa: CASSTGLDNEKLFF

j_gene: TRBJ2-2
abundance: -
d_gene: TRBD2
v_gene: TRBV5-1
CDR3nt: TGCGCCAGCAGCTCACTAGCGGGAGAGGCCGGGGAGCTGTTTTTT
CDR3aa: CASSSLAGEAGELFF

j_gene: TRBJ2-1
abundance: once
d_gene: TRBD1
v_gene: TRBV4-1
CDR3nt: TGCGCCAGCAGCCAGCCCGGGACAGGGGTTGAGCAGTTCTTC
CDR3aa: CASSQPGTGVEQFF

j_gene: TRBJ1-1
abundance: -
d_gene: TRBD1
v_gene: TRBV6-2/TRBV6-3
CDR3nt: TGTGCCAGCAGTTACGAGTACAGGGGAACTTCTGAAGCTTTCTTT
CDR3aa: CASSYEYRGTSEAFF

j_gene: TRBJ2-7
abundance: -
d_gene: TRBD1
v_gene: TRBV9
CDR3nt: TGTGCCAGCAGCGCAACCGGGACAGGGTGGGACGAGCAGTACTTC
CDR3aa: CASSATGTGWDEQYF

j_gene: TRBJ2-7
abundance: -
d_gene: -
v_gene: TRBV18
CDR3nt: TGTGCCAGCTCACCGGGTCTGAGGGAGGCCTCCTACGAGCAGTACTTC
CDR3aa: CASSPGLREASYEQYF

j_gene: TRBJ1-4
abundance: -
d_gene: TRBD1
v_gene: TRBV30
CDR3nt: TGTGCCTGGAGGTTCCGAACAGGGGGCGGAAAACTGTTTTTT
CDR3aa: CAWRFRTGGGKLFF